The clone carrying this T cell receptor beta chain was seen many times. Its antigen is still unknown. This entry is derived from a study of identical twins. A universal primer site was added by template switching, and unique molecular identifiers were carried by the cDNA. From the 5' RACE reads, TCRdb called clonotypes with MiXCR, one entry per CDR3 protein. The data show about 690,000 distinct CDR3 sequences, with around 6.1% seen just once and 1.5% to 2% held by the top ten. Study-level findings and limits: Beta out-of-frame twin sharing showed a weaker excess. With abundant cord blood beta clonotypes, insertions were fewer; memory repertoires showed no such pattern.

Germline loops: CDR1 SGHRS, CDR2 YFSETQ. V gave up 3 bases and J gave up 3 bases, with 15 bases separating them. The CDR3 consists of 16 residues. Sequencing used naive T cells sorted from blood. This chain uses TRBV5-1 with TRBJ2-2, with a weak D call TRBD2 (5 bases). The origin of this receptor is a man aged 18 to 29 in good health. The CDR3 loop is CASSSEGAVYTGELFF. The CDR3 DNA is TGCGCCAGCAGCTCCGAGGGAGCGGTTTACACCGGGGAGCTGTTTTTT.